A selection of T cell receptor beta chains follows, all from one sample in a study of Graves' ophthalmopathy and Graves' hyperthyroidism. In TCRdb, the multiplex PCR reads were re-called with MiXCR into one record per CDR3 protein. The profile shows about 220,000 distinct CDR3 sequences, about 22% of them singletons. Sample: peripheral blood. The receptors here all came from a woman aged 45-65 years with Graves' ophthalmopathy. Both conserved end residues are part of each CDR3. Fields, in order: D gene, clone size, J gene, V gene, CDR3 DNA, CDR3 protein. The D gene is left open where the match is weak. Rows give clone size only sometimes, using once, few, many, or a class for an expanded clone.

>TRBD1|many|TRBJ2-7|TRBV12-3/TRBV12-4
TGTGCCAGCAGAGAGCGGACAGGGGACCACGAGCAGTACTTC
CASRERTGDHEQYF
>-|many|TRBJ2-4|TRBV20-1
TGCAGTGCTAGAGATTTAGCGGACCTCCCGGTGGTTCAGTACTTC
CSARDLADLPVVQYF
>TRBD1|many|TRBJ2-7|TRBV27
TGTGCCAGCAGTAAACAGGGGGCGATGGACGAGCAGTACTTC
CASSKQGAMDEQYF
>TRBD2|many|TRBJ2-7|TRBV11-2
TGTGCCAGCAGCCCCCCCCTAGCGGGAGGGTCCTACGAGCAGTACTTC
CASSPPLAGGSYEQYF
>-|-|TRBJ1-1|TRBV6-4
TGTGCCAGCAGTCAAAGAACAAGGACGACTTTCTTT
CASSQRTRTTFF
>TRBD1|many|TRBJ2-6|TRBV25-1
TGTGCCAGCAGTGGCCCGGGGACAGGGGGCAAAAAATGGTTTTCTGGGGCCAACGTCCTGACTTTC
CASSGPGTGGKKWFSGANVLTF
>-|many|TRBJ1-2|TRBV7-2
TGTGCCAGTAGTCGGCAGGGAGACTATGGCTACACCTTC
CASSRQGDYGYTF
>-|many|TRBJ2-7|TRBV7-9
TGTGCCAGCAGCTTATTACGAGGGACCACAACCTACGAGCAGTACTTC
CASSLLRGTTTYEQYF
>TRBD1|many|TRBJ2-7|TRBV5-1
TGCGCCAGCAGCTTGGGGACAGGGACCTACGAGCAGTACTTC
CASSLGTGTYEQYF
>TRBD1|many|TRBJ1-1|TRBV6-1
TGTGCCAGCAGTGAGGTTTTGGGACAGGGAACAAGTGAAGCTTTCTTT
CASSEVLGQGTSEAFF
>-|many|TRBJ2-7|TRBV15
TGTGCCACCAGCAGAGATTTTCTGAATTACGAGCAGTACTTC
CATSRDFLNYEQYF
>-|many|TRBJ1-5|TRBV19
TGTGCCACTTCGTTGGGTTGGGAAAATCAGCCCCAGCATTTT
CATSLGWENQPQHF
>-|-|TRBJ1-6|TRBV7-2
TGTGCCAGCAGCTTAGCAGACAGGCATTGGGTTTCACCCCTCCACTTT
CASSLADRHWVSPLHF